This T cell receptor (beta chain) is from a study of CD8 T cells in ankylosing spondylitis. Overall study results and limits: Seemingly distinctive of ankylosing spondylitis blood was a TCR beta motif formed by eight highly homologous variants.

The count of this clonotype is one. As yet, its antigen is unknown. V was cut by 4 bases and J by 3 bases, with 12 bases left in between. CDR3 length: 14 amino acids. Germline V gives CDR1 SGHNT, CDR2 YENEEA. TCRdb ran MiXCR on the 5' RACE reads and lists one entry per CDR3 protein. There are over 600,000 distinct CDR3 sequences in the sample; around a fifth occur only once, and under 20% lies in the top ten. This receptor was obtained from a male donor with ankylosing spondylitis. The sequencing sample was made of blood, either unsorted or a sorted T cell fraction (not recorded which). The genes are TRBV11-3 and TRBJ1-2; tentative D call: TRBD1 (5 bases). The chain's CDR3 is CASSSYRGDYGYTF. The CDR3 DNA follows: TGTGCCAGCAGCTCCTACCGGGGCGACTATGGCTACACCTTC.